Listed here are 14 T cell receptor beta chains from one sample, sequenced in a study of T cell responses to AZD1222 COVID-19 vaccine. Using immunoSEQ multiplex PCR, the repertoire was profiled, and TCRdb retains in-frame clones only, with some absent. Of 86,000 or so clones detected, 88% appear once; the ten largest clones hold 6.9%. Sequencing was performed on peripheral blood, taken 28 days after the second AZD1222 dose. The receptor source for this set is an adult who received the AZD1222 COVID-19 vaccine.

J is TRBJ2-7 and V is TRBV27, with D possibly TRBD1 on 6 matching bases. CDR1 is MNHEY, CDR2 SMNVEV, per germline (reference sequence). The CDR3 totals 13 residues. The germline V and J ends were trimmed by 7 bases and 0 bases, with 10 bases remaining between them. The CDR3 here is CASTEQGSYEQYF. The CDR3 nucleotides read TGTGCCAGCACCGAACAGGGCTCCTACGAGCAGTACTTC.

The chain combines TRBV11-2 with TRBJ2-2, with no clear D. CDR1 is SGHAT, CDR2 FQNNGV, per germline. V shed 1 base and J shed 1 base, with 10 bases lying between them. The length of the CDR3 is 16 residues. The CDR3 spells CASSLGGPLNTGELFF. The CDR3 DNA reads as TGTGCCAGCAGCTTAGGTGGGCCCCTGAACACCGGGGAGCTGTTTTTT.

The chain joins TRBV2 to TRBJ1-5; D unclear. The germline V and J ends were trimmed by 6 bases and 0 bases, with 12 bases remaining between them. Germline V gives CDR1 SNHLY, CDR2 FYNNEI. The CDR3 loop spans 15 amino acids. CDR3 amino acids: CASSMTEHSNQPQHF. CDR3 DNA sequence: TGTGCCAGCAGCATGACTGAACATAGCAATCAGCCCCAGCATTTT.

This sequence joins TRBV3-1 (or the pseudogene TRBV3-2) and TRBJ1-1, with a tentative D call TRBD1 (6 bases). The CDR3 has 14 residues. With 4 bases removed from V and 2 bases from J, the gap between germline ends came to 11 bases. Germline CDR1 LGHDT, CDR2 YNNKEL (reference sequence). The CDR3 protein is CASSPLDSNTEAFF. Written as DNA, the CDR3 is TGTGCCAGCAGCCCCTTGGACAGTAACACTGAAGCTTTCTTT.

This clone was picked up one time. DNA for the CDR3: TGCAGCGTTGAAGGCAGGGGCCGAGAGACCCAGTACTTC. Encoded protein: CSVEGRGRETQYF. The chain links TRBV29-1 to TRBJ2-5; D may be TRBD1 (6 bases). V lost 1 base, J lost 4 bases, and 10 bases lay in between. The germline V gene encodes CDR1 SQVTM and CDR2 ANQGSEA. The CDR3 loop spans 13 amino acids. Variable domain in full (rest from reference TRBV29-1 and TRBJ2-5): SAVISQKPSRDICQRGTSLTIQCQVDSQVTMMFWYRQQPGQSLTLIATANQGSEATYESGFVIDKFPISRPNLTFSTLTVSNMSPEDSSIYLCSVEGRGRETQYFGPGTRLLVL.

The J gene is TRBJ2-1, the V gene TRBV18; the match to TRBD2 covers 9 bases. This CDR3 has 16 residues. With V trimmed by 6 bases and J by 0 bases, 6 bases remained unmatched. Per germline, CDR1 KGHSH and CDR2 LQKENI. The CDR3 sequence: CASSPSGRSSYNEQFF. The CDR3 region has the DNA TGTGCCAGCTCTCCAAGCGGGAGGTCCTCCTACAATGAGCAGTTCTTC. The whole variable domain, filled in from reference TRBV18 and TRBJ2-1, reads NAGVMQNPRHLVRRRGQEARLRCSPMKGHSHVYWYRQLPEEGLKFMVYLQKENIIDESGMPKERFSAEFPKEGPSILRIQQVVRGDSAAYFCASSPSGRSSYNEQFFGPGTRLTVL.

The count of this clone is one. The chain uses TRBV2 and TRBJ1-4; D is unresolved. CDR1 SNHLY and CDR2 FYNNEI come from the germline V gene. The CDR3 is made up of 14 amino acids. The germline V and J ends were trimmed by 8 bases and 1 base, with 11 bases remaining between them. The CDR3 region is CASSRRRTNEKLFF. CDR3 bases: TGTGCCAGCTCCCGGAGGAGAACTAATGAAAAACTGTTTTTT.

This clone was observed once. The chain uses TRBV5-1 and TRBJ2-1; 10 positions agree with TRBD2. Germline assignment: CDR1 SGHRS and CDR2 YFSETQ. V trimming: 4 bases; J trimming: 8 bases; junction bases outside the gene matches: 15. This CDR3 is 17 amino acids long. The chain's CDR3 is CASSQPSGSYLGDEQFF. The CDR3 coding sequence is TGCGCCAGCAGCCAACCTAGCGGGAGCTACTTAGGGGATGAGCAGTTCTTC.

The chain uses TRBV6-4 and TRBJ1-4; 9 bases are a match to TRBD1. V lost 5 bases, J lost 6 bases, and 1 base stayed unmatched. This CDR3 has 13 residues. The germline CDR1 and CDR2 sequences are MRHNA and SNTAGT. CDR3 loop: CASSRDRDEKLFF. The CDR3 DNA reads as TGTGCCAGCAGTCGGGACAGGGATGAAAAACTGTTTTTT.

This clone has more than one count but fewer than ten. The chain recombines TRBV11-2 with TRBJ2-2; the D gene is possibly TRBD2 (5 bases). V shed 5 bases and J shed 4 bases, with 17 bases lying between them. The CDR3 totals 16 residues. Germline CDR1 is SGHAT and CDR2 is FQNNGV. CDR3 coding DNA: TGTGCCAGCAGCCGCAACGAACTCGGGGTCACCGGGGAGCTGTTTTTT. It specifies CASSRNELGVTGELFF.

The V call is TRBV19, the J call TRBJ1-1; D remains ambiguous. Between the trimmed V and J ends, which lost 8 bases and 6 bases, there was a span of 19 bases. The germline gives CDR1 LNHDA, CDR2 SQIVND (reference sequence). The CDR3 totals 14 residues. The DNA for the CDR3 is TGTGCCAGTGCAGACATTACTCCGTTCTCTGAAGCTTTCTTT. Residues: CASADITPFSEAFF.

The J gene is TRBJ2-6, the V gene TRBV2; perhaps TRBD1 as D (6 bases). In germline, CDR1 is SNHLY, CDR2 FYNNEI. Trimming shortened V by 4 bases and J by 2 bases, and 12 bases separated the two germline ends. This CDR3 spans 16 amino acids. CDR3: CASSAHRDAGANVLTF. The CDR3 DNA reads TGTGCCAGCAGTGCACACAGGGACGCTGGGGCCAACGTCCTGACTTTC.

The genes are TRBV18 and TRBJ2-7; 7 bases line up with TRBD2. Trimming cost V 4 bases and J 5 bases; bases outside gene matches: 8. This CDR3 has 14 amino acids. CDR1 is KGHSH, CDR2 LQKENI, per germline. For the CDR3, the DNA is TGTGCCAGCTCACAGGGACTATTCTCTAACGAGCAGTACTTC. This translates into CASSQGLFSNEQYF.

The chain links TRBV7-2 to TRBJ1-4; 7 bases are a match to TRBD1. This CDR3 contains 15 residues. From germline, CDR1 is SGHTA and CDR2 FQGNSA. Losses at the gene ends were 3 bases for V and 7 bases for J; bases not matched to a gene: 8. CDR3 region: CASSFFGQAREKLFF. The CDR3 nucleotides are TGTGCCAGCAGCTTCTTCGGACAGGCTCGTGAAAAACTGTTTTTT.